The 13 T cell receptor beta chains presented below share a single source sample, sequenced in a study of CD8 T cells in Susac syndrome. Random-hexamer reverse transcription was applied to 0.5 to 1 ug RNA. Using its own MiXCR run on the immunoSEQ multiplex PCR reads, TCRdb lists one record per CDR3 protein. The table shows 150,000 to 200,000 distinct CDR3 sequences, with approximately 94% occurring only once. The sample consisted of CD4+ T cells from PBMCs. These receptor sequences come from a human donor with multiple sclerosis.

The chain carries TRBV4-1 and TRBJ1-2; a weak D match, TRBD1 (6 bases). Germline V gene data show CDR1 as MGHRA and CDR2 as YSYEKL. Trimming shortened V by 1 base and J by 8 bases, and 17 bases separated the two germline ends. CDR3 length equals 15 residues. The DNA of the CDR3 is TGCGCCAGCAGCCAAGGCGGGGGGCCTTTTGAGGGCTACACCTTC. Translated: CASSQGGGPFEGYTF.

The CDR3 region has the DNA TGTGCCAGCAGCCTTAACCCCGGGACAGGGGGTTACGAGCAGTACTTC. This sequence encodes CASSLNPGTGGYEQYF. The chain recombines TRBV28 with TRBJ2-7; TRBD1 agrees at 11 bases. Per germline, CDR1 MDHEN and CDR2 SYDVKM. The CDR3 is made up of 16 amino acids. V shed 6 bases, J shed 4 bases, and the junction held 11 bases outside the gene matches.

V is TRBV7-9 and J is TRBJ1-1; D possibly corresponds to TRBD1 (5 bases). The ends were cut back, 5 bases at V and 10 bases at J, with 17 bases in the middle. CDR3 length: 13 amino acids. The germline V gene encodes CDR1 SEHNR and CDR2 FQNEAQ (reference sequence). The CDR3: CASSLAGGEVAFF. In nucleotides, the CDR3 is TGTGCCAGCAGCCTGGCCGGGGGAGAGGTAGCTTTCTTT.

The chain combines TRBV2 with TRBJ2-5, with D tentatively TRBD2 (5 bases). Trimming removed 5 bases at V and 1 base at J, with 14 bases between. CDR1 is SNHLY and CDR2 is FYNNEI in the germline V gene. The CDR3 contains 15 residues. The CDR3 loop is CASSPQGLIQETQYF. DNA for the CDR3: TGTGCCAGCAGTCCGCAAGGACTGATCCAAGAGACCCAGTACTTC.

The chain recombines TRBV27 with TRBJ2-4; unclear D gene. The CDR3 spans 14 residues. Germline CDR1 MNHEY, CDR2 SMNVEV (reference sequence). Trimming removed 6 bases at V and 6 bases at J, with 15 bases between. The CDR3 region is CASSLRGLGNIQYF. The CDR3 region has the DNA TGTGCCAGCAGCCTTCGTGGGCTGGGAAACATTCAGTACTTC.

The CDR3 protein is CARGLTEDRRTDTQYF. DNA of the CDR3: TGTGCCCGAGGGCTTACTGAGGACCGCCGCACAGATACGCAGTATTTT. This rearrangement joins TRBV30 to TRBJ2-3; D may be TRBD2 (5 bases). The germline gives CDR1 GTSNPN, CDR2 SVGIG (reference sequence). Trimming shortened V by 8 bases and J by 1 base, and 22 bases separated the two germline ends. This CDR3 spans 16 amino acids.

V and J are TRBV20-1 and TRBJ1-4, with unresolved D. The CDR3 is made up of 16 amino acids. The germline V gene encodes CDR1 DFQATT and CDR2 SNEGSKA (reference sequence). V was shortened by 0 bases and J by 0 bases, with 11 bases between the two germline ends. The CDR3 loop reads CSARDSRRATNEKLFF. The CDR3 region has the DNA TGCAGTGCTAGAGATTCCCGGCGAGCAACTAATGAAAAACTGTTTTTT.

The rearrangement joins TRBV18 to TRBJ1-1; 7 bases align to TRBD1. The CDR3 spans 13 residues. Germline V gives CDR1 KGHSH, CDR2 LQKENI. V was pared by 6 bases and J by 5 bases, with 6 bases of the junction left unmatched. The chain's CDR3 is CASSGDRETEAFF. The CDR3 DNA is TGTGCCAGCTCCGGAGACAGGGAAACTGAAGCTTTCTTT.

The chain couples TRBV29-1 to TRBJ2-1; maybe TRBD2 (6 bases). This CDR3 has 14 amino acids. V lost 6 bases and J 4 bases, leaving 16 bases between the germline ends. The germline CDR1 and CDR2 sequences are SQVTM and ANQGSEA. The CDR3 sequence is CSVTGTPNYNEQFF. The DNA of the CDR3 is TGCAGCGTCACCGGGACTCCCAATTACAATGAGCAGTTCTTC.

This clonotype was picked up one time. V and J are TRBV6-5 and TRBJ1-2; 7 nucleotides agree with TRBD1. Germline CDR1 is MNHEY and CDR2 is SVGAGI. Trimming removed 8 bases from V and 3 bases from J; junction bases left unmatched: 9. The length of the CDR3 is 14 residues. The CDR3 DNA follows: TGTGCCAGCTTTAACAGGGGAAGGGACTATGGCTACACCTTC. Protein: CASFNRGRDYGYTF.

This sequence joins TRBV7-3 and TRBJ1-2; D not certain. CDR3 length: 13 amino acids. V shed 1 base and J shed 8 bases, with 11 bases lying between them. Per the germline V gene, CDR1 is SGHTA and CDR2 is FQGTGA. The CDR3 is CASSLNWGEGYTF. Written as DNA, the CDR3 is TGTGCCAGCAGCTTAAACTGGGGAGAAGGCTACACCTTC.

This chain joins TRBV30 and TRBJ2-7; a weak D match, TRBD2 (7 bases). Trimming stripped 3 bases from V and 6 bases from J, with 18 bases between. Germline CDR1 reads GTSNPN; CDR2 reads SVGIG (reference sequence). This CDR3 has 14 amino acids. The CDR3, as DNA: TGTGCCTGGAGCGAGGGGGGAGGGGTGAGCGAGCAGTACTTC. It specifies CAWSEGGGVSEQYF.

The chain recombines TRBV12-3 or TRBV12-4 with TRBJ2-3, with 7 bases lining up with TRBD2. V dropped 6 bases and J dropped 4; count of bases not matched to a gene: 4. The CDR3 extends over 13 amino acids. The CDR3, as DNA: TGTGCCAGCAGCTTTGGACTAGCAGATACGCAGTATTTT. Encoded protein: CASSFGLADTQYF.